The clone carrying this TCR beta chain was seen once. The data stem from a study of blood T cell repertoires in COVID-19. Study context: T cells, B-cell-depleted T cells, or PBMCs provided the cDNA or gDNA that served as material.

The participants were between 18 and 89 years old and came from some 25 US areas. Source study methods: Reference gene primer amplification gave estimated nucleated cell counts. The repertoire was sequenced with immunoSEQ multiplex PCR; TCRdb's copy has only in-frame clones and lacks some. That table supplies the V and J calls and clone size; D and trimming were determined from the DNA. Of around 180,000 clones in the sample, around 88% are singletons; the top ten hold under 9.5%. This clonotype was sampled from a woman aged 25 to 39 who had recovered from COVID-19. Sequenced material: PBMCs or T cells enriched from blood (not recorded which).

The CDR3 nucleotides read TGTGCCATCAGTGAGTCGGCCCAGACAGGGGGTCGCATGAACACTGAAGCTTTCTTT. This gives the protein CAISESAQTGGRMNTEAFF. The rearrangement links TRBV10-3 to TRBJ1-1, with 9 nucleotides matching TRBD1. Germline V gene data show CDR1 as ENHRY and CDR2 as SYGVKD. The length of the CDR3 is 19 residues. V shed 0 bases, J shed 0 bases, and the junction held 11 bases outside the gene matches.